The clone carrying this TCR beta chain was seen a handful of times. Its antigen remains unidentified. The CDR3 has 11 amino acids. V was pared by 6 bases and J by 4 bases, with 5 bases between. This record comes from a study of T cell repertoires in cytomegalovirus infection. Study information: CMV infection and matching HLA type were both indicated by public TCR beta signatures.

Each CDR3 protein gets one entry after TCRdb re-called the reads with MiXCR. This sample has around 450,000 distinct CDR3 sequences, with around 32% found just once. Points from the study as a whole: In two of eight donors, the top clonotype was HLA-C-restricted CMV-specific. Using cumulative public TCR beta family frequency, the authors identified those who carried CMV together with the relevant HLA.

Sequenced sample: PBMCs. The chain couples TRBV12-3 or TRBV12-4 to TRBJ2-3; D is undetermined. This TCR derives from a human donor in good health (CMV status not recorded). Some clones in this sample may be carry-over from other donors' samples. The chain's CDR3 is CASSHSDTQYF. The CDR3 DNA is TGTGCCAGCAGCCACTCAGATACGCAGTATTTT.